Below are 21 T cell receptor beta chains sequenced from a single sample in a study of blood T cell repertoires in COVID-19. Data came from immunoSEQ multiplex PCR; TCRdb stores just in-frame clones and leaves some out. Of more than 95,000 clones in the sample, 70% to 75% were seen once. The sample taken for sequencing was peripheral blood. The receptor source for this set is a man at least 80 years old with COVID-19, enrolled during active disease.

This chain uses TRBV4-3 with TRBJ2-1; the match to TRBD2 covers 12 bases. Germline CDR1 is LGHNA and CDR2 is YSLEER. The CDR3 has 15 amino acids. V gave up 2 bases and J gave up 9 bases; unmatched junction bases: 5. CDR3 loop: CASSQRLAGVGEQFF. The CDR3 DNA is TGCGCCAGCAGCCAACGACTAGCGGGAGTAGGTGAGCAGTTCTTC.

J is TRBJ2-1 and V is TRBV18, with 12 bases that match TRBD2. The CDR3 runs to 15 residues. The V gene end was trimmed by 5 bases and the J gene end by 4 bases; junction bases not matched to a gene: 3. Per the germline V gene, CDR1 is KGHSH and CDR2 is LQKENI. This CDR3 reads CASSIGLAGYNEQFF. CDR3 in DNA: TGTGCCAGCTCAATTGGACTAGCGGGATACAATGAGCAGTTCTTC.

V is TRBV19 and J is TRBJ1-5; tentative D call: TRBD1 (6 bases). Trimming cost V 3 bases and J 2 bases, with 14 bases left between them. The CDR3 contains 16 residues. Germline CDR1 LNHDA, CDR2 SQIVND (reference sequence). The CDR3 protein is CASSMKGKGGNQPQHF. The DNA of the CDR3 is TGTGCCAGTAGTATGAAAGGGAAGGGGGGCAATCAGCCCCAGCATTTT. Drawing the rest from reference TRBV19 and TRBJ1-5, the complete variable domain is DGGITQSPKYLFRKEGQNVTLSCEQNLNHDAMYWYRQDPGQGLRLIYYSQIVNDFQKGDIAEGYSVSREKKESFPLTVTSAQKNPTAFYLCASSMKGKGGNQPQHFGDGTRLSIL.

This clone was detected a few times. The V call is TRBV5-1, the J call TRBJ2-2; 12 bases fit TRBD2. The CDR3 totals 16 residues. The germline CDR1 and CDR2 sequences are SGHRS and YFSETQ. Germline trimming cut 4 bases from V and 3 bases from J; bases unmatched to any gene: 4. CDR3 residues: CASSLRTSGDTGELFF. In DNA form, the CDR3 reads TGCGCCAGCAGCCTACGGACTAGCGGGGACACCGGGGAGCTGTTTTTT.

V is TRBV27 and J is TRBJ2-7; tentatively, D is TRBD1 (6 bases). CDR3 length equals 14 residues. Germline CDR1 reads MNHEY; CDR2 reads SMNVEV (reference sequence). The V end was cut by 7 bases, the J end by 2 bases, with 15 bases between. Written as DNA, the CDR3 is TGTGCCAGCACCGAGGGCCAGGGGACCTACGAGCAGTACTTC. This gives the protein CASTEGQGTYEQYF.

This chain joins TRBV6-8 and TRBJ2-4, with D uncertain. Germline V lookup: CDR1 MNHGY, CDR2 SAAAGT. V shed 6 bases and J shed 4 bases, with 16 bases lying between them. The length of the CDR3 is 15 residues. In nucleotides, the CDR3 is TGTGCCAGCAGCCCCCAGAACCTTCAAAAAAACATTCAGTACTTC. The encoded protein is CASSPQNLQKNIQYF.

The CDR3 DNA sequence: TGTGCCAGCAGTTCCATCGTGGGACAGGGCACAGATACGCAGTATTTT. This gives the protein CASSSIVGQGTDTQYF. The rearrangement links TRBV6-5 to TRBJ2-3, with 8 bases lining up with TRBD1. This CDR3 is built from 16 residues. The germline gives CDR1 MNHEY, CDR2 SVGAGI. J was trimmed by 1 base and V by 4 bases; bases with no gene match: 7.

This chain connects TRBV9 to TRBJ2-3; D is possibly TRBD1 (5 bases). Germline V CDR1 and CDR2: SGDLS, YYNGEE. The CDR3 runs 16 residues. The V end was cut by 6 bases, the J end by 4 bases, with 21 bases between. The CDR3 bases are TGTGCCAGCACCGACTGGGCAGGGCGCGGTTCAGATACGCAGTATTTT. Translated: CASTDWAGRGSDTQYF. Variable domain in full (rest from reference TRBV9 and TRBJ2-3): DSGVTQTPKHLITATGQRVTLRCSPRSGDLSVYWYQQSLDQGLQFLIQYYNGEERAKGNILERFSAQQFPDLHSELNLSSLELGDSALYFCASTDWAGRGSDTQYFGPGTRLTVL.

In nucleotides, the CDR3 is TGCAGTGCTAGTCGCGGTAGCGTGGAGGCCAGCGGGAGGGCCAGGCATACGCAGTATTTT. Translating gives CSASRGSVEASGRARHTQYF. The V call is TRBV20-1, the J call TRBJ2-3; TRBD2 agrees at 10 bases. Losses at the gene ends were 3 bases for V and 7 bases for J; bases not matched to a gene: 25. The CDR3 length is 20 residues. Germline V gives CDR1 DFQATT, CDR2 SNEGSKA (reference sequence).

This rearrangement joins TRBV25-1 to TRBJ1-2; D is unclear. Germline V gives CDR1 MGHDK, CDR2 SYGVNS. V lost 4 bases and J 8 bases, leaving 20 bases between the germline ends. CDR3 length: 15 residues. The CDR3 DNA reads as TGTGCCAGCAGTGGGGTTGGGCGGGCCCATATGGGCTACACCTTC. Amino acid sequence: CASSGVGRAHMGYTF.

This rearrangement joins TRBV27 to TRBJ1-6, with D perhaps TRBD1 (6 bases). CDR3 length: 17 residues. V was shortened by 6 bases and J by 3 bases, with 18 bases between the two germline ends. The germline CDR1 and CDR2 sequences are MNHEY and SMNVEV (reference sequence). The CDR3 region is CASSPGRGRGYNSPLHF. The CDR3 DNA reads TGTGCCAGCAGCCCGGGCCGTGGCAGGGGCTATAATTCACCCCTCCACTTT.

This chain connects TRBV5-4 to TRBJ2-2, with D perhaps TRBD2 (6 bases). CDR3 length: 15 residues. The V gene's germline CDR1 is SGHNT and CDR2 YYREEE (reference sequence). V lost 4 bases, J lost 3 bases, and 13 bases lay in between. The chain's CDR3 is CASSGGSSYTGELFF. The DNA for the CDR3 is TGTGCCAGCAGCGGAGGGTCTTCGTACACCGGGGAGCTGTTTTTT.

The chain links TRBV5-1 to TRBJ2-1; TRBD1 aligns across 7 bases. The J segment lost 10 bases and the V segment lost 5 bases, leaving 18 bases of the junction unmatched. Germline assignment: CDR1 SGHRS and CDR2 YFSETQ. The CDR3 contains 16 residues. The CDR3 here is CASRALEQGSNAEQFF. The CDR3 DNA sequence: TGCGCCAGCAGGGCCTTGGAACAGGGGTCAAACGCGGAGCAGTTCTTC.

This chain links TRBV29-1 with TRBJ2-7; D is perhaps TRBD1 (6 bases). This CDR3 spans 13 amino acids. V was pared by 5 bases and J by 2 bases, with 13 bases between. Looked up from germline, CDR1 is SQVTM and CDR2 is ANQGSEA. The DNA of the CDR3 is TGCAGCGTTCCATGGACAGAGACCTACGAGCAGTACTTC. Translating gives CSVPWTETYEQYF.

This rearrangement joins TRBV27 to TRBJ2-7; D may be TRBD1 (6 bases). The length of the CDR3 is 16 residues. V was pared by 9 bases and J by 2 bases, with 23 bases between. Per germline, CDR1 MNHEY and CDR2 SMNVEV (reference sequence). The CDR3 reads CASSFSLGGNAYEQYF. The CDR3 bases are TGTGCCAGTTCCTTTAGCTTAGGGGGTAACGCCTACGAGCAGTACTTC.

The V and J genes are TRBV14 and TRBJ2-7, with 11 bases identical to TRBD1. Germline-derived CDR1 and CDR2 are SGHDN and FVKESK. V shed 2 bases and J 7 bases; nucleotides not matched to a gene: 7. This CDR3 contains 15 residues. Here the CDR3 DNA reads TGTGCCAGCAGCCAATCGACGGACAGGGGGCTAGAGCAGTACTTC. It translates to CASSQSTDRGLEQYF.

The V gene is TRBV9, the J gene TRBJ2-7; TRBD2 might be the D (5 bases). The CDR3 has 12 residues. Trimming cost V 0 bases and J 5 bases, with 6 bases left between them. The germline V gene encodes CDR1 SGDLS and CDR2 YYNGEE. The CDR3, as DNA: TGTGCCAGCAGCGTAGAGGGAGACGAGCAGTACTTC. It specifies CASSVEGDEQYF.

This clone was detected a few times. V gene TRBV12-3 or TRBV12-4 combines with J gene TRBJ2-5, with D possibly being TRBD1 (5 bases). The CDR3 loop spans 12 amino acids. V lost 4 bases and J lost 3, with 6 bases in between. The CDR3 DNA is TGTGCCAGCAGTTCCAGGGAAGAGACCCAGTACTTC. Translating it yields CASSSREETQYF.

This rearrangement joins TRBV5-4 to TRBJ2-5, with 11 nucleotides matching TRBD1. CDR3 length equals 15 residues. J gave up 5 bases and V 4 bases, and 7 bases lay outside the gene matches. Germline CDR1 reads SGHNT; CDR2 reads YYREEE (reference sequence). The DNA of the CDR3 is TGTGCCAGCAGCAGGAGGACAGGGGGCCGGGAGACCCAGTACTTC. This translates into CASSRRTGGRETQYF.

This clone was observed a few times. V and J are TRBV6-2 or TRBV6-3 and TRBJ2-2; perhaps TRBD2 as D (6 bases). CDR3 length: 16 residues. Trimming took 4 bases from V and 5 from J, leaving 17 bases between them. Germline V gene lookup returns CDR1 MNHEY and CDR2 SVGEGT. CDR3 in amino acids: CASSSFGGLPTGELFF. The DNA of the CDR3 is TGTGCCAGCAGTTCATTCGGGGGACTCCCTACCGGGGAGCTGTTTTTT.

The V call is TRBV19, the J call TRBJ2-7; 9 bases are a match to TRBD1. The CDR3 spans 14 residues. Germline-derived CDR1 and CDR2 are LNHDA and SQIVND (reference sequence). With V trimmed by 3 bases and J by 1 base, 1 base remained unmatched. For the CDR3, the DNA is TGTGCCAGTAGTATGGGGACAGGGTCCTACGAGCAGTACTTC. Residues: CASSMGTGSYEQYF. Together with reference TRBV19 and TRBJ2-7, the CDR3 gives the full variable domain: DGGITQSPKYLFRKEGQNVTLSCEQNLNHDAMYWYRQDPGQGLRLIYYSQIVNDFQKGDIAEGYSVSREKKESFPLTVTSAQKNPTAFYLCASSMGTGSYEQYFGPGTRLTVT.